The clone carrying this T cell receptor (beta chain) was seen a single time. Per the authors' pipeline: Amplified reference gene primers provided the basis for estimating nucleated cell counts. The protocol was immunoSEQ multiplex PCR, while the TCRdb copy is restricted to in-frame clones and leaves out a portion. V and J calls and clone size follow that table, whereas D and trimming were derived from the DNA. Of over 80,000 clones listed, around nine tenths are singletons. These data are taken from a study of blood T cell repertoires in COVID-19. Study in general: Sites across the United States, Italy and Spain contributed samples from acute and convalescent COVID-19. Sample material is recorded as cDNA or gDNA derived from T cells, B-cell-depleted T cells, or PBMCs.

The sequence was obtained from a man aged 50 to 60 with acute or convalescent COVID-19. Sequenced sample: peripheral blood.

The CDR3 region is CASSEQGGSTEAFF. The CDR3 DNA follows: TGTGCCAGTAGTGAACAGGGAGGGAGCACTGAAGCTTTCTTT. The gene calls are TRBV19 and TRBJ1-1, with a tentative D call TRBD1 (6 bases). Germline V gives CDR1 LNHDA, CDR2 SQIVND (reference sequence). This CDR3 has 14 residues. V lost 5 bases, J lost 4 bases, and 14 bases lay in between.